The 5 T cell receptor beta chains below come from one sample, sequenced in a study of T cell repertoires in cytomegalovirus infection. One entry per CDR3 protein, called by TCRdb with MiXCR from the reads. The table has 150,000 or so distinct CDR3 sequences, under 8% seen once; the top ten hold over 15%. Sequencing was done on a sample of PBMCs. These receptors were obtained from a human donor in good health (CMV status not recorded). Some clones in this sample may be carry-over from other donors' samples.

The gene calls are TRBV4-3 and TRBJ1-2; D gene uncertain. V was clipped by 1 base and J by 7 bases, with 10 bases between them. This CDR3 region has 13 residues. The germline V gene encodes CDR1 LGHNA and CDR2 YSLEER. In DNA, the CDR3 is TGCGCCAGCAGCCAAGTTCCGGAGGGTGGCTACACCTTC. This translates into CASSQVPEGGYTF.

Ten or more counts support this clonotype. CDR3 sequence (DNA): TGTGCCAGCAGCTCACAGGGGTCCCTGGAGACCCAGTACTTC. Translated, it gives CASSSQGSLETQYF. V usage is TRBV7-2 and J usage is TRBJ2-5, with 7 bases that match TRBD1. V shed 4 bases, J shed 5 bases, and the junction held 7 bases outside the gene matches. Germline CDR1 is SGHTA and CDR2 is FQGNSA. This CDR3 comprises 14 residues.

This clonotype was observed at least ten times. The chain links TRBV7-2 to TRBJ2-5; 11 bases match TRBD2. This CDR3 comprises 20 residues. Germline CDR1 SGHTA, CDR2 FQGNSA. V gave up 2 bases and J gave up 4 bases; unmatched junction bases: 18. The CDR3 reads CASSLTFAGSGGASRETQYF. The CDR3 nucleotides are TGTGCCAGCAGCTTAACTTTCGCCGGTAGCGGGGGGGCCTCCCGAGAGACCCAGTACTTC.

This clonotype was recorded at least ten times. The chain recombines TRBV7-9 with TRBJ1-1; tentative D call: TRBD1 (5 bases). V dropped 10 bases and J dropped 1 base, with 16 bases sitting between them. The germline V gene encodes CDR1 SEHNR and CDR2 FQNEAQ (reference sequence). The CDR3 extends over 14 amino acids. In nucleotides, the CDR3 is TGTGCCATCCCAGGGTCGCTTCGGAACACTGAAGCTTTCTTT. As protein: CAIPGSLRNTEAFF.

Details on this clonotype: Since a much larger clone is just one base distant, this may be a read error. Here the CDR3 DNA reads TGTGCCAACAGCTTGGCCCCTAGCGGGGGACGGAACAATGAGCAGTTCTTC. Translating it yields CANSLAPSGGRNNEQFF. The chain combines TRBV5-4 with TRBJ2-1; 10 bases agree with TRBD2. The CDR3 is made up of 17 amino acids. From germline, CDR1 is SGHNT and CDR2 YYREEE (reference sequence).